This T cell receptor (beta chain) was retrieved from a study of blood T cell repertoires in COVID-19. Background on the study: The United States, Italy and Spain provided the acute and convalescent COVID-19 samples.

Germline loops: CDR1 SGHDT, CDR2 YYEEEE. This CDR3 is 15 amino acids long. The V segment lost 4 bases and the J segment 0 bases; nucleotides outside the gene matches: 6. Generated by immunoSEQ multiplex PCR, the TCRdb table keeps only in-frame clones and is missing some. The profile shows 60,000 to 70,000 clones, approximately 83% of them singletons. The TCR originated in a woman aged 60-75 years with acute or convalescent COVID-19. The chain carries TRBV5-6 and TRBJ1-2, with 7 bases lining up with TRBD1. Material for sequencing was peripheral blood. This CDR3 is CASSPQGPANYGYTF. Written as DNA, the CDR3 is TGTGCCAGCAGCCCACAGGGGCCCGCTAACTATGGCTACACCTTC.